The 13 T cell receptor beta chains below were found in one sample sequenced in a study of T cells in localized non-small cell lung cancer. Measured with immunoSEQ multiplex PCR; TCRdb has only the in-frame clones, and not every one. The data contain about 27,000 clones, about 92% of them seen just once; the ten biggest clones take up approximately 1%. The sequencing used peripheral blood, collected before any cancer treatment. These receptors all stem from a woman between 35 and 70 years old with stage I lung adenocarcinoma.

This clone has only one observation. The J gene is TRBJ2-5, the V gene TRBV7-2, with unresolved D. The V end lost 6 bases, the J end lost 5 bases, and 13 bases lay between the germline ends. The CDR3 length is 13 residues. Germline V lookup: CDR1 SGHTA, CDR2 FQGNSA. The CDR3 coding sequence is TGTGCCAGCAGTGTATTCCGGGTGGAGACCCAGTACTTC. Protein: CASSVFRVETQYF.

This chain connects TRBV19 to TRBJ2-2; 11 nucleotides match TRBD2. Unmatched junction bases numbered 2, after V lost 5 bases and J lost 3 bases. Germline CDR1 reads LNHDA; CDR2 reads SQIVND (reference sequence). The CDR3 spans 15 residues. The CDR3 DNA follows: TGTGCCAGTAGTGAGGGACTAGCGGACACCGGGGAGCTGTTTTTT. This encodes CASSEGLADTGELFF.

The J gene is TRBJ1-1, the V gene TRBV7-9; 8 positions match TRBD1. Germline V gene lookup returns CDR1 SEHNR and CDR2 FQNEAQ (reference sequence). Trimming at V came to 2 bases and at J to 2 bases, leaving 1 base not matched to a gene. The CDR3 sequence is 14 residues long. The CDR3 nucleotides read TGTGCCAGCAGCTTACAGGGGGCAAACACTGAAGCTTTCTTT. The encoded protein is CASSLQGANTEAFF.

The J gene is TRBJ2-5, the V gene TRBV11-3; tentatively, D is TRBD2 (6 bases). The germline V and J ends were trimmed by 2 bases and 5 bases, with 18 bases remaining between them. The CDR3 runs to 16 residues. Germline V CDR1 and CDR2: SGHNT, YENEEA. The CDR3 sequence: CASSLTSSTPPETQYF. CDR3 nucleotides: TGTGCCAGCAGCTTAACTAGCAGTACCCCTCCGGAGACCCAGTACTTC.

The V and J genes are TRBV19 and TRBJ2-3; 13 positions agree with TRBD2. The germline gives CDR1 LNHDA, CDR2 SQIVND (reference sequence). The CDR3 totals 15 residues. J lost 3 bases, V lost 3 bases, and 0 bases had no gene match. The CDR3 nucleotides read TGTGCCAGTAGTATGACTAGCGGGGGGACAGATACGCAGTATTTT. It is translated as CASSMTSGGTDTQYF.

The chain is built from TRBV29-1 and TRBJ1-1, with D hard to call. V dropped 6 bases and J dropped 0 bases, with 8 bases sitting between them. Per germline, CDR1 SQVTM and CDR2 ANQGSEA. The CDR3 covers 12 residues. The CDR3 region is CSVRTVNTEAFF. The CDR3 DNA reads as TGCAGCGTGAGGACGGTGAACACTGAAGCTTTCTTT. Drawing the rest from reference TRBV29-1 and TRBJ1-1, the complete variable domain is SAVISQKPSRDICQRGTSLTIQCQVDSQVTMMFWYRQQPGQSLTLIATANQGSEATYESGFVIDKFPISRPNLTFSTLTVSNMSPEDSSIYLCSVRTVNTEAFFGQGTRLTVV.

The chain joins TRBV19 to TRBJ1-1, with no clear D. Germline CDR1 LNHDA, CDR2 SQIVND (reference sequence). The CDR3 has 14 amino acids. V was clipped by 3 bases and J by 11 bases, with 19 bases between them. The CDR3 DNA reads as TGTGCCAGTAGTATCGGTCTGGAGTCTGAAGTCGCTTTCTTT. It translates to CASSIGLESEVAFF.

The V gene is TRBV5-1, the J gene TRBJ2-3; D is possibly TRBD1 (6 bases). The V end lost 6 bases, the J end lost 5 bases, and 19 bases lay between the germline ends. From germline, CDR1 is SGHRS and CDR2 YFSETQ. This CDR3 has 15 amino acids. The CDR3 DNA reads TGCGCCAGCAACCCAACAGGGAGTCCAGAAGATACGCAGTATTTT. Translation gives CASNPTGSPEDTQYF.

The chain combines TRBV2 with TRBJ2-1, with 8 bases lining up with TRBD1. With 5 bases clipped from V and 2 bases from J, the junction kept 5 bases outside the gene matches. The CDR3 spans 15 residues. Germline V lookup: CDR1 SNHLY, CDR2 FYNNEI. The CDR3 nucleotides read TGTGCCAGCAGTAAATTACAGGGGGCCTACAATGAGCAGTTCTTC. This gives the protein CASSKLQGAYNEQFF. Supplemented by reference TRBV2 and TRBJ2-1, the full variable domain reads EPEVTQTPSHQVTQMGQEVILRCVPISNHLYFYWYRQILGQKVEFLVSFYNNEISEKSEIFDDQFSVERPDGSNFTLKIRSTKLEDSAMYFCASSKLQGAYNEQFFGPGTRLTVL.

The CDR3 DNA reads as TGCGCCAGCAGTCGTAACGGTTTGAACACTGAAGCTTTCTTT. Translating it yields CASSRNGLNTEAFF. The chain carries TRBV23-1 and TRBJ1-1; no clear D. TRBV23-1 is sorted into the ORF group, with uncertain function. The CDR3 consists of 14 residues. V lost 4 bases, J lost 0 bases, and 9 bases lay in between.

This chain uses TRBV6-4 with TRBJ1-1; the D gene is possibly TRBD1 (5 bases). This CDR3 has 13 amino acids. Trimming pared 8 bases from V and 4 bases from J, leaving 14 bases between. The V gene's germline CDR1 is MRHNA and CDR2 SNTAGT. For the CDR3, the DNA is TGTGCCAGCGCCCAGGGAGCGAGCACTGAAGCTTTCTTT. It is translated as CASAQGASTEAFF.

The chain couples TRBV11-2 to TRBJ1-5, with 7 bases that match TRBD1. CDR1 is SGHAT, CDR2 FQNNGV, per germline. The CDR3 spans 15 residues. Trimming at V came to 5 bases and at J to 1 base, leaving 5 bases not matched to a gene. CDR3 sequence: CASSDRRGSNQPQHF. CDR3 sequence (DNA): TGTGCCAGCAGCGACCGCAGGGGGAGCAATCAGCCCCAGCATTTT.

The chain carries TRBV5-1 and TRBJ2-1, with 7 bases identical to TRBD2. The V gene's germline CDR1 is SGHRS and CDR2 YFSETQ. With V trimmed by 0 bases and J by 7 bases, 7 bases remained unmatched. CDR3 length: 15 amino acids. CDR3 protein: CASSLVGGPENEQFF. The CDR3 DNA sequence: TGCGCCAGCAGCTTGGTGGGAGGGCCGGAGAATGAGCAGTTCTTC.